These T cell receptor beta chains were read from a single sample in a study of shared clonotypes between healthy human individuals. Profiled with immunoSEQ multiplex PCR; TCRdb holds only in-frame clones, not every one. The data hold more than 550,000 clones, with about 92% observed a single time. The sequenced sample was naive CD8+ T cells sorted from blood. These receptors were taken from a man aged 30-40 years in good health. Both conserved end residues are trimmed from each CDR3. Size is stated for part of the rows, as once, few or many counts, or as a class when the clone is expanded.

v_call | clone_size | cdr3_aa
TRBV27 | - | ASSSRTGGTSRYEQY
TRBV27 | - | ASSLRGAYSPLH
TRBV5-1 | - | ASMRDSSYEQY
TRBV11-2 | - | ASSLAVGPYNEQF
TRBV5-8 | - | ASIFGGETQY
TRBV27 | once | ASSLGAGGTYEQY
TRBV11-2 | - | ASSPVLAGGLYGDTQY
TRBV5-4 | - | ASSFNSGADTQY
TRBV5-6 | - | ASSLGLGTNTGELF
TRBV11-3 | - | ASSPRGIDTQY
TRBV7-8 | - | ASSFRAGELNEQY
TRBV7-9 | - | ASSRDRTYEQY
TRBV27 | - | ASRGAVRGPIFNTGELF
TRBV11-2 | - | ASVPIGTDYTGELF
TRBV6-5 | - | ASSLAGPYLGEQF
TRBV2 | - | ASYDGAYGYT
TRBV7-2 | - | ASSLEAGGPYEQY
TRBV2 | - | ASSPAGQGAYGYT
TRBV2 | once | ASSSGSGNEQF
TRBV5-1 | - | ASSLQRETQY
TRBV14 | - | ASSQDRRGTGGFSGANVLT
TRBV19 | - | ASSIASGTGLDDTEAF
TRBV6-1 | - | ASSEAQTREQF
TRBV21-1 | - | ASSKDRPVPGELF
TRBV7-9 | - | ASSGSRGSTDTQY
TRBV27 | - | ASRTGLTEAF
TRBV19 | - | ASKVGGGEQF
TRBV14 | - | ASSQAGVQETQY
TRBV7-9 | - | ASSPGPPRTATNEKLF
TRBV30 | once | AWSVGQRQDFIQY
TRBV28 | - | ASSIRTSGRHNEQF
TRBV7-9 | - | ASSPPGQVYNEQF
TRBV5-4 | - | ASKRDGSSYNEQF
TRBV27 | - | ASSFLGAAENTEAF
TRBV7-6 | - | ASSGAGRETQY
TRBV7-9 | - | ASSQGVGNTEAF
TRBV4-1 | - | ASSQAIFSGGRIYEQY